The TCR beta chain described here comes from a study of T cell repertoires in cytomegalovirus infection. The study's findings and limits: CMV carriers with the relevant HLA were identified by cumulative public TCR beta family frequency.

V lost 6 bases, J lost 0 bases, and 7 bases stayed unmatched. The CDR3 consists of 16 residues. Germline CDR1 and CDR2: SGHVS and FQNEAQ. TCRdb reprocessed the reads via MiXCR and lists one record per CDR3 protein. The data contain fewer than 250,000 distinct CDR3 sequences, around 12% of them seen just once; the ten biggest clones take up about 1.5%. The table lists this clonotype with many counts. The antigen remains undetermined. This TCR derives from a human donor in good health (CMV status not recorded). Some clones in this sample may be carry-over from other donors' samples. The genes are TRBV7-8 and TRBJ2-2; 7 bases agree with TRBD1. Input material: PBMCs. CDR3 amino acids: CASSPGTAANTGELFF. Here the CDR3 DNA reads TGTGCCAGCAGTCCCGGGACAGCCGCGAACACCGGGGAGCTGTTTTTT.